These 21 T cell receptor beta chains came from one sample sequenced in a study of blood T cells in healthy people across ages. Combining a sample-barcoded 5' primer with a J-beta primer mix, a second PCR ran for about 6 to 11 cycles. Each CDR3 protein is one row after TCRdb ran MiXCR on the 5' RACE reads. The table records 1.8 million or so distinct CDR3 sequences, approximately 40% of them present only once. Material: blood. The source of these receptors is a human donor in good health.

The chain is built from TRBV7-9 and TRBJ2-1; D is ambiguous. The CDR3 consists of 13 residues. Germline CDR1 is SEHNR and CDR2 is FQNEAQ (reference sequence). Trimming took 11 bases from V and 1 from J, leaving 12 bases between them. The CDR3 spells CALGWGSYNEQFF. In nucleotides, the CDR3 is TGTGCCCTTGGATGGGGTTCCTACAATGAGCAGTTCTTC.

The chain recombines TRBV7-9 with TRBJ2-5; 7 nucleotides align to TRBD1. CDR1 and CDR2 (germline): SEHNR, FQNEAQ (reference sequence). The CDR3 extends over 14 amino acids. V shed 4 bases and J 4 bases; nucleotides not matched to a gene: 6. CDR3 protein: CASSSDRERETQYF. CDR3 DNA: TGTGCCAGCAGCTCAGACAGGGAGAGAGAGACCCAGTACTTC.

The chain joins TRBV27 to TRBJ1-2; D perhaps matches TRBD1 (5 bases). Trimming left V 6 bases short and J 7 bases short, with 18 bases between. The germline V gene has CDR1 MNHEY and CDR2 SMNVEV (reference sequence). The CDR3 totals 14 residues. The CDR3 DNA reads TGTGCCAGCAGACGGAGAGGGGAGGAAGGTGGCTACACCTTC. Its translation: CASRRRGEEGGYTF.

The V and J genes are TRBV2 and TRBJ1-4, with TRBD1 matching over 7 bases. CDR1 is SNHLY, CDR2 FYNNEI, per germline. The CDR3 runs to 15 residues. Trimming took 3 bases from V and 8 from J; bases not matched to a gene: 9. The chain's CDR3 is CASSELGTAIEKLFF. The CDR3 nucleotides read TGTGCCAGCAGTGAGTTGGGGACAGCAATCGAAAAACTGTTTTTT.

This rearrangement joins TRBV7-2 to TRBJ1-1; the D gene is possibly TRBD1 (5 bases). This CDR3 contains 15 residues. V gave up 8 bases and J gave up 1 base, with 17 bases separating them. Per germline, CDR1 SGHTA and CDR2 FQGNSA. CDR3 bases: TGTGCCAGCCGTCCGTCGGACATAGCGAACACTGAAGCTTTCTTT. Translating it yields CASRPSDIANTEAFF. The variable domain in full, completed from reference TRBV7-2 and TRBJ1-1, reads GAGVSQSPSNKVTEKGKDVELRCDPISGHTALYWYRQSLGQGLEFLIYFQGNSAPDKSGLPSDRFSAERTGGSVSTLTIQRTQQEDSAVYLCASRPSDIANTEAFFGQGTRLTVV.

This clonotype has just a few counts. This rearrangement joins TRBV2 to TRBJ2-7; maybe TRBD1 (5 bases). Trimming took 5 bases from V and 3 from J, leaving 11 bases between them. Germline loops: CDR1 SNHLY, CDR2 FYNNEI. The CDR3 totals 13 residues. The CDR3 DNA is TGTGCCAGCAGTAAGGACAACAACTACGAGCAGTACTTC. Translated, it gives CASSKDNNYEQYF. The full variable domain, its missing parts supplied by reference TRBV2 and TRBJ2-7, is EPEVTQTPSHQVTQMGQEVILRCVPISNHLYFYWYRQILGQKVEFLVSFYNNEISEKSEIFDDQFSVERPDGSNFTLKIRSTKLEDSAMYFCASSKDNNYEQYFGPGTRLTVT.

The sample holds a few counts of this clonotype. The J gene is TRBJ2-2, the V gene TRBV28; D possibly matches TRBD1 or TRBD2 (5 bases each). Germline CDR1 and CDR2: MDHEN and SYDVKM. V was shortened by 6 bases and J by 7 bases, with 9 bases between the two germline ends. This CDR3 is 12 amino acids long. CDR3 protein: CASRGVNGELFF. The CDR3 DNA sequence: TGTGCCAGCAGGGGGGTGAACGGGGAGCTGTTTTTT.

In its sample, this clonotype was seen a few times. Here the CDR3 DNA reads TGTGCCAGCGGTGCCTTGGGCAGGGGGCGAGGCACTGAAGCTTTCTTT. Protein product: CASGALGRGRGTEAFF. This chain links TRBV6-6 with TRBJ1-1; the match to TRBD1 covers 8 bases. The CDR3 sequence is 16 residues long. The V gene end was trimmed by 8 bases and the J gene end by 4 bases; junction bases not matched to a gene: 15. CDR1 is MNHNY and CDR2 is SVGAGI in the germline V gene (reference sequence).

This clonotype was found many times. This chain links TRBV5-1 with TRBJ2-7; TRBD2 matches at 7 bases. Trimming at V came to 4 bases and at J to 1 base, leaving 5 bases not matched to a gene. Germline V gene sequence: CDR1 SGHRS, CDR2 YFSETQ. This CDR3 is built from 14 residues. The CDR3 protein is CASSHGLGSYEQYF. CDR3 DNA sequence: TGCGCCAGCAGCCACGGACTAGGTTCCTACGAGCAGTACTTC.

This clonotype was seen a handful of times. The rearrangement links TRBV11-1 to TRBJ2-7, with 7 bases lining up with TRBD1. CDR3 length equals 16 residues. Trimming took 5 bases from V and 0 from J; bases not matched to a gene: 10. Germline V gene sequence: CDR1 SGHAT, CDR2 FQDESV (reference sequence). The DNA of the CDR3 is TGTGCCAGCAGCCCTGGGACAGCCCAATCCTCCTACGAGCAGTACTTC. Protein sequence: CASSPGTAQSSYEQYF.

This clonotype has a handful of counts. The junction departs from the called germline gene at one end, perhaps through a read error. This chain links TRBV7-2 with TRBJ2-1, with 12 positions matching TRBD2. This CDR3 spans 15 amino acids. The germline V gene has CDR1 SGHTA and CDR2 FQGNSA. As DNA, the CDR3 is TGTGCCGGCAGCTCGACTAGCGGGGGTCCGGGTGAGCAGTTCTTC. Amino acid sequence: CAGSSTSGGPGEQFF. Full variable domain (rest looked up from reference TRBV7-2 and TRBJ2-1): GAGVSQSPSNKVTEKGKDVELRCDPISGHTALYWYRQSLGQGLEFLIYFQGNSAPDKSGLPSDRFSAERTGGSVSTLTIQRTQQEDSAVYLCAGSSTSGGPGEQFFGPGTRLTVL.

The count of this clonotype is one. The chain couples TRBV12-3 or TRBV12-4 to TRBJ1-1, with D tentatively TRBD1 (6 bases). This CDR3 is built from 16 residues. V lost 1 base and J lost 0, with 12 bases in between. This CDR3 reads CASSLVTTGLNTEAFF. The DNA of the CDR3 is TGTGCCAGCAGTTTAGTTACCACAGGGTTGAACACTGAAGCTTTCTTT.

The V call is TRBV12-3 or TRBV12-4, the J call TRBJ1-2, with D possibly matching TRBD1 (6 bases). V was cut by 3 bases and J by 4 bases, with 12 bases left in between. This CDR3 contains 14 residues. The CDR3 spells CASSFGRTVYGYTF. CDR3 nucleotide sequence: TGTGCCAGCAGTTTCGGACGGACAGTCTATGGCTACACCTTC.

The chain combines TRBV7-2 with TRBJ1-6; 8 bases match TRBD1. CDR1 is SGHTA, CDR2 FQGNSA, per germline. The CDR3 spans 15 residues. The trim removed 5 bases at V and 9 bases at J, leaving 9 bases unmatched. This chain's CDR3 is CASSRDRLGGSPLHF. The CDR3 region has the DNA TGTGCCAGCAGCCGGGACAGGTTAGGAGGTTCACCCCTCCACTTT.

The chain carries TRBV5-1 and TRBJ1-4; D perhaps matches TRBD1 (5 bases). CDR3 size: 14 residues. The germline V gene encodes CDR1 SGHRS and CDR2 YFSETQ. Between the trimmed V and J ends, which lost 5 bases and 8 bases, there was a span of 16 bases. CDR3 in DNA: TGCGCCAGCAGATTCGAGCTGTCAGGGGAAAAACTGTTTTTT. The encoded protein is CASRFELSGEKLFF.

CDR3 nucleotide sequence: TGTGCCAGCAGCTTGGCCCCGGCTGGCCTCTACGAGCAGTACTTC. This encodes CASSLAPAGLYEQYF. This chain uses TRBV5-6 with TRBJ2-7; D is unresolved. Germline CDR1 reads SGHDT; CDR2 reads YYEEEE. V shed 0 bases and J shed 3 bases, with 13 bases lying between them. The CDR3 is 15 residues long.

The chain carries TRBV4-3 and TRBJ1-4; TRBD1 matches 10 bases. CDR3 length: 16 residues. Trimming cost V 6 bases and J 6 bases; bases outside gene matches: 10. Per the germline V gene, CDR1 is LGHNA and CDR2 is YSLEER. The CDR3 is CASRNSFGTGDEKLFF. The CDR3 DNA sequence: TGCGCCAGCAGGAATTCCTTCGGGACAGGGGATGAAAAACTGTTTTTT.

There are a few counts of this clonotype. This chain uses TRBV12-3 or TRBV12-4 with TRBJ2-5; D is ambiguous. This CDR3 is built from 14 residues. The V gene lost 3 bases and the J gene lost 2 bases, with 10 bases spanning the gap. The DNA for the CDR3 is TGTGCCAGCAGTTTTCTGGTCGCGCAAGAGACCCAGTACTTC. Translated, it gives CASSFLVAQETQYF.

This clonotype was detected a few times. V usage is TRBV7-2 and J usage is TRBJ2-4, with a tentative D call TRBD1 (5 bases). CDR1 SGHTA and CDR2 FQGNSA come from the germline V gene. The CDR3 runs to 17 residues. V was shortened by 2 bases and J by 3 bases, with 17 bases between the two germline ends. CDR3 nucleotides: TGTGCCAGCAGCTTAAGGCCCCAGGGATCTGGCAAAAACATTCAGTACTTC. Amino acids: CASSLRPQGSGKNIQYF.

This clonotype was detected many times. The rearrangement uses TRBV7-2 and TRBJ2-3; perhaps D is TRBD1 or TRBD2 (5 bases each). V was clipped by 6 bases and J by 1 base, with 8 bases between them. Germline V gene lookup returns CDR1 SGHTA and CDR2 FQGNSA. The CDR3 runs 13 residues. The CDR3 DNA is TGTGCCAGCAGGGGACGGCGCACAGATACGCAGTATTTT. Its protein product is CASRGRRTDTQYF.

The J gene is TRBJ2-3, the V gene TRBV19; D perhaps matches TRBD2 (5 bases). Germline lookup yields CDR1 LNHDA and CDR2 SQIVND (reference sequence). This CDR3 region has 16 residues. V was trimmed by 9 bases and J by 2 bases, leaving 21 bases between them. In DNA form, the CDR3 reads TGTGCCAGCCAAAAGCGGCTAGCAATGAACACAGATACGCAGTATTTT. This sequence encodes CASQKRLAMNTDTQYF.